The clone carrying this T cell receptor (beta chain) has just one count. The data were taken from a study of blood T cell repertoires in COVID-19. Overall study: There were acute and convalescent COVID-19 samples, and they came from the United States, Italy and Spain.

In the original workflow: Reference gene primer amplification in the assay estimated nucleated cell counts. Repertoires were generated with immunoSEQ multiplex PCR, while TCRdb's copy carries only in-frame clones and drops some. The V and J calls and clone size come from that table; D and trimming were worked out from the DNA. The data contain 150,000 or so clones, 75% to 90% of them singletons. The V gene's germline CDR1 is LNHDA and CDR2 SQIVND (reference sequence). V lost 5 bases and J 8 bases, leaving 18 bases between the germline ends. CDR3 size: 15 residues. Material: peripheral blood. This sequence joins TRBV19 and TRBJ1-4, with D maybe TRBD1 (6 bases). This clonotype was sampled from a man aged 80 or over with acute or convalescent COVID-19. The CDR3 loop is CASSPNSGVQEKLFF. CDR3 sequence (DNA): TGTGCCAGTAGTCCAAACTCAGGGGTGCAAGAAAAACTGTTTTTT.